Listed below are T cell receptor beta chains from one sample, sequenced in a study of T cell changes during pregnancy in multiple sclerosis. Produced via immunoSEQ multiplex PCR; TCRdb's table is partial and in-frame only. The table includes some 67,000 clones, approximately 90% detected once. This specimen was peripheral blood, taken after pregnancy. All receptors derive from a female donor with multiple sclerosis, enrolled in a pregnancy study. Both conserved end residues are trimmed from each CDR3. Fields, in order: V gene, D gene, CDR3 protein. The D gene is left open where the match is weak.

>TRBV19|.
ASSWTPLSYEQY
>TRBV7-9|TRBD2
ASSRTVLAGGDGELF
>TRBV7-9|TRBD1
ASSVDRDPPQY
>TRBV7-9|TRBD2
ASSLVGASGKPDQETQY
>TRBV9|.
ASSVVGAGYT
>TRBV19|TRBD2
ASSMGLAGTYEQY
>TRBV11-2|.
ASSLHPHGDTDTQY
>TRBV6-5|.
ASSYADSYEQY
>TRBV7-2|TRBD2
ASSPPSGRTFYEQY
>TRBV19|TRBD2
ASSPLASGRRNEQF
>TRBV18|TRBD1
ASSQNPTGSSYEQY
>TRBV27|TRBD1
ASRTGTGAEQF
>TRBV4-2|.
ASSQERNTEAF
>TRBV19|.
ASKKGETEAF
>TRBV29-1|.
SVGDWGDEKLF
>TRBV19|.
ASSIHRAKGYT
>TRBV28|TRBD2
ASSLAGGPRETQY
>TRBV7-7|TRBD2
ASSFTSGNTDTQY
>TRBV27|TRBD2
ATYTLAGPSYEQY
>TRBV4-3|.
ASSQRLALKGSYNEQF
>TRBV10-1|.
ASSGPGRNTIY
>TRBV5-4|TRBD2
ASSGTSGYEQY
>TRBV19|TRBD1
ASSMGTAPEKLF
>TRBV5-1|.
ASSFLTGSGTEAF
>TRBV9|TRBD2
ASSGGLAGVSEQF
>TRBV6-5|TRBD2
ASSRGLADYEQY
>TRBV5-8|TRBD1
ASTHGQGAGDTQY
>TRBV7-9|TRBD2
ASSSLGGRGSYEQY
>TRBV6-1|.
ASSERGVEQY
>TRBV14|TRBD1
ASTPGGVGIQY
>TRBV7-8|.
ASSRTFSSSYNEQF
>TRBV5-1|TRBD1
ASSLEQGPETQY
>TRBV27|.
ASREGIGGINYGYT
>TRBV7-6|TRBD1
ASSLLSTGVQETQY
>TRBV20-1|.
SARSHYEQY
>TRBV15|.
ATSRDPSASNEQF
>TRBV2|.
ASNQQGDYEQY
>TRBV11-2|.
ASSPTPDSEQY
>TRBV5-4|TRBD1
ASSLQGVNTEAF
>TRBV7-7|TRBD1
ASSFRPTGPTYNEQF
>TRBV9|TRBD1
ASSLSTGSNEKLF
>TRBV5-1|.
ASSLQGNTNRDGAF
>TRBV12-5|.
ASGLDGRGLSSYNEQF
>TRBV6-4|TRBD1
ASRGTGRTEAF
>TRBV28|TRBD1
ASSTGQGRSGYT
>TRBV19|TRBD1
ASSGTANTEAF
>TRBV18|.
ASSPIQSNTEAF
>TRBV7-2|.
ASSLIPGTSTPDTQY
>TRBV4-1|.
ASSHLPLAVNEQF
>TRBV6-1|.
ASSEARGAPYEQY
>TRBV14|TRBD1
ASSPGTGGAAF
>TRBV29-1|.
SVEDEGRGTYEQY
>TRBV5-1|TRBD1
ASSFSPPPRQGSANYGYT
>TRBV18|.
ASSPPRQLNTGELF
>TRBV6-1|.
ASGQGETQY
>TRBV5-6|.
ASSFGQPEKLF
>TRBV2|TRBD2
ASSGSSGLSVPGQY
>TRBV19|TRBD1
ASSPGTGRTYEQY
>TRBV9|.
ASSVVGIGASVSDTQY
>TRBV23-1|.
ASSQSGLRPNYGYT